These 2 T cell receptor beta chains came from one sample sequenced in a study of T cells in Graves' hyperthyroidism and ophthalmopathy. Amplification yielded TCR beta CDR3 regions, with RNA transcripts as the source. First-round RT-PCR of the TCR CDR3 relied on the HTBI primer set. TCRdb called the multiplex PCR reads again in MiXCR, with one record for every CDR3 protein. The data contain about 610,000 distinct CDR3 sequences, around 15% of them singletons. The sample consisted of blood. These receptor sequences come from a middle-aged woman with Graves' ophthalmopathy.

The chain couples TRBV7-2 to TRBJ2-5; 13 bases fit TRBD2. This CDR3 is built from 16 residues. Germline V gene data show CDR1 as SGHTA and CDR2 as FQGNSA. Trimming removed 5 bases from V and 4 bases from J; junction bases left unmatched: 7. The CDR3 DNA is TGTGCCAGCAGCCAAAGGACTAGCGGGAGTTTAGAGACCCAGTACTTC. Its translation: CASSQRTSGSLETQYF.

This clonotype showed up just a few times. The rearrangement uses TRBV19 and TRBJ2-7; D might be TRBD2 (6 bases). V was trimmed by 6 bases and J by 3 bases, leaving 15 bases between them. The length of the CDR3 is 14 residues. The germline CDR1 and CDR2 sequences are LNHDA and SQIVND (reference sequence). Written as DNA, the CDR3 is TGTGCCAGTAGCCAAGGCGGGACGGTCTACGAGCAGTACTTC. Its translation: CASSQGGTVYEQYF.